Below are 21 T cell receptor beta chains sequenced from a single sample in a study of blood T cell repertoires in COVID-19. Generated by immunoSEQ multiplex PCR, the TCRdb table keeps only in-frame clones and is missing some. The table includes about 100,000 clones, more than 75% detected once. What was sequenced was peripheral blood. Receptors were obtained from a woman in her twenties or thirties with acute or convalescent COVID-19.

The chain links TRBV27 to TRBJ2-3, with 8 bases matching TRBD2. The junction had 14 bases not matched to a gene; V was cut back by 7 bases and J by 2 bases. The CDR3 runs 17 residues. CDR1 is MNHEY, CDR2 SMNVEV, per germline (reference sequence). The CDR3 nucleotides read TGTGCCAGCACTGTTTACTCAATAGCGGGGTCCACAGATACGCAGTATTTT. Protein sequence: CASTVYSIAGSTDTQYF.

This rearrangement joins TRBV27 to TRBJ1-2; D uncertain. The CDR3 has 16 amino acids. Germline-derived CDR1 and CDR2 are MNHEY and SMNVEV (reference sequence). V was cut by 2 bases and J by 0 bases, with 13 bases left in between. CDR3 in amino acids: CASSLTNGEPNYGYTF. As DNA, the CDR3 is TGTGCCAGCAGTTTAACAAATGGGGAGCCTAACTATGGCTACACCTTC.

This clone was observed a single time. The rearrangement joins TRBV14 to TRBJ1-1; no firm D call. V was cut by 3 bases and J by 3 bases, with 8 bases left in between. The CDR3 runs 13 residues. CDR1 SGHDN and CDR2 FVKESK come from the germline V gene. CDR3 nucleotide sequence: TGTGCCAGCAGCCAGTTTTTAGACACTGAAGCTTTCTTT. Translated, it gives CASSQFLDTEAFF.

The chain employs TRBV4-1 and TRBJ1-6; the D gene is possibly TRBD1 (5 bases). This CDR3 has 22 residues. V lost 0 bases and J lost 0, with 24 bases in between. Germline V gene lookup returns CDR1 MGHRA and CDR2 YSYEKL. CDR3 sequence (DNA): TGCGCCAGCAGCCAAGATGGACGAGTCGAACCAGGGAGGTCCTCCTATAATTCACCCCTCCACTTT. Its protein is CASSQDGRVEPGRSSYNSPLHF.

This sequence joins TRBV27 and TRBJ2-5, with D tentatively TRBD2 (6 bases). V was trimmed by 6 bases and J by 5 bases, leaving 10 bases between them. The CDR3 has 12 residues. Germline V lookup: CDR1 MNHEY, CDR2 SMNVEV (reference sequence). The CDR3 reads CASSPAGETQYF. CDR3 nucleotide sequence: TGTGCCAGCAGCCCCGCGGGGGAGACCCAGTACTTC.

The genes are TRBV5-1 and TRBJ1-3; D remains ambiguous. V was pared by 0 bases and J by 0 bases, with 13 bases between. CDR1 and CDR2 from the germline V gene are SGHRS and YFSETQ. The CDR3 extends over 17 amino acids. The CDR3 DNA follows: TGCGCCAGCAGCTTGGTCCCTCGTTCCTACTCTGGAAACACCATATATTTT. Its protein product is CASSLVPRSYSGNTIYF.

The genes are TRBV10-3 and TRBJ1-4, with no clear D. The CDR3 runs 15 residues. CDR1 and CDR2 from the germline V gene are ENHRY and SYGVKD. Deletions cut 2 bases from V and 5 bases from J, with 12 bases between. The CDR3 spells CAISENGQKNEKLFF. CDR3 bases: TGTGCCATCAGTGAGAATGGGCAGAAGAATGAAAAACTGTTTTTT.

For the CDR3, the DNA is TGCGCCAGCAGCCAAGAGATGGGGCGCGGTACTGAAGCTTTCTTT. It encodes CASSQEMGRGTEAFF. The V gene is TRBV4-1, the J gene TRBJ1-1, with D perhaps TRBD1 (5 bases). Germline CDR1 is MGHRA and CDR2 is YSYEKL. The CDR3 runs 15 residues. V lost 0 bases to trimming and J lost 5 bases, with 13 bases between them.

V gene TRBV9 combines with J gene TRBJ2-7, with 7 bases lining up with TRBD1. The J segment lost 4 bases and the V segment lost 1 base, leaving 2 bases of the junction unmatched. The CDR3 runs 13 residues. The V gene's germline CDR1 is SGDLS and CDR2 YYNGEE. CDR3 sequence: CASSVRQGYEQYF. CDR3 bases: TGTGCCAGCAGCGTACGACAGGGTTACGAGCAGTACTTC.

Here the CDR3 reads CASSLATWPTGYTF. The CDR3 region has the DNA TGTGCCAGCAGCTTAGCGACATGGCCCACTGGCTACACCTTC. The rearrangement uses TRBV7-2 and TRBJ1-2; D is ambiguous. This CDR3 has 14 residues. CDR1 and CDR2 (germline): SGHTA, FQGNSA. V gave up 0 bases and J gave up 7 bases, with 12 bases separating them.

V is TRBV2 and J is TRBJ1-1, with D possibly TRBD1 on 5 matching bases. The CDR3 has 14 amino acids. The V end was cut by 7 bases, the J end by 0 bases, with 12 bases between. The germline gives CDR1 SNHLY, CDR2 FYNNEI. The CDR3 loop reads CASTRAGLNTEAFF. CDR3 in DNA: TGTGCCAGCACAAGGGCAGGGCTGAACACTGAAGCTTTCTTT.

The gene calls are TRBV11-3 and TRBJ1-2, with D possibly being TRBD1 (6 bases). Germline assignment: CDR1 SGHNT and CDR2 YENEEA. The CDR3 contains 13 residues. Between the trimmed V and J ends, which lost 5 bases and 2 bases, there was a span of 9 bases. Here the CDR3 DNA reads TGTGCCAGCAGCCCAACAGGGAACTATGGCTACACCTTC. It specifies CASSPTGNYGYTF.

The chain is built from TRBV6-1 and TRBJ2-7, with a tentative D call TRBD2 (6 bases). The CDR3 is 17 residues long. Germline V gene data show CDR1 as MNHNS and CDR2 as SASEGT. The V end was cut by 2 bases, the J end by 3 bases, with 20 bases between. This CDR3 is CASSENPTPAGLYEQYF. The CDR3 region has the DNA TGTGCCAGCAGTGAAAATCCGACACCCGCGGGGCTCTACGAGCAGTACTTC.

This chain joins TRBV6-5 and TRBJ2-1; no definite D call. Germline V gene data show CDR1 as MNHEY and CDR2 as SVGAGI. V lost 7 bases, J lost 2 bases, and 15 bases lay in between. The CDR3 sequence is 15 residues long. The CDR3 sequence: CASNPHSPPYNEQFF. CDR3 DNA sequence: TGTGCCAGCAACCCGCACAGTCCCCCCTACAATGAGCAGTTCTTC.

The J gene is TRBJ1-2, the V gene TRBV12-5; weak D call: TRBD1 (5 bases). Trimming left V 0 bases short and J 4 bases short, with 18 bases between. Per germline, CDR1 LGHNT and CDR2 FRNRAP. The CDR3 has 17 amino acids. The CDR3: CASGLVLEGHWSYGYTF. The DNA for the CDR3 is TGTGCTAGTGGTTTGGTACTTGAAGGACATTGGAGCTATGGCTACACCTTC.

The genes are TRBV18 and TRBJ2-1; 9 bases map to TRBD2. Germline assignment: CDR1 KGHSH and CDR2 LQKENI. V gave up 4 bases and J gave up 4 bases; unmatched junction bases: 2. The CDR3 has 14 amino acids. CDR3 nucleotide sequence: TGTGCCAGCTCACTCGCGGGGGGGTACAATGAGCAGTTCTTC. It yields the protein CASSLAGGYNEQFF.

CDR3 protein: CAWSMASGQGEQFF. CDR3 DNA: TGTGCCTGGAGTATGGCTAGCGGTCAGGGTGAGCAGTTCTTC. V is TRBV30 and J is TRBJ2-1; 7 bases fit TRBD2. Germline V lookup: CDR1 GTSNPN, CDR2 SVGIG (reference sequence). The J segment lost 9 bases and the V segment lost 2 bases, leaving 10 bases of the junction unmatched. The CDR3 is 14 amino acids. The full variable domain, with the rest looked up from reference TRBV30 and TRBJ2-1, is SQTIHQWPATLVQPVGSPLSLECTVEGTSNPNLYWYRQAAGRGLQLLFYSVGIGQISSEVPQNLSASRPQDRQFILSSKKLLLSDSGFYLCAWSMASGQGEQFFGPGTRLTVL.

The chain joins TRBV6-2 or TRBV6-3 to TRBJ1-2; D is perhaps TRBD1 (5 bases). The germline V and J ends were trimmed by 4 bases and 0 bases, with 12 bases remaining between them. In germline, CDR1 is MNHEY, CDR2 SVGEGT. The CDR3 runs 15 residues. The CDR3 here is CASSSGGGTNYGYTF. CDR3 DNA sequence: TGTGCCAGCAGTTCCGGCGGGGGGACTAACTATGGCTACACCTTC.

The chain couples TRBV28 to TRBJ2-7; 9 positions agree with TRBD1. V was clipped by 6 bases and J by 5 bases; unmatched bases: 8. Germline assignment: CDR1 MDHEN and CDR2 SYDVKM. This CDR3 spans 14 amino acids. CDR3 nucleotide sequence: TGTGCCAGCAGCCTGGGACAGGGTTTCGACGAGCAGTACTTC. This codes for CASSLGQGFDEQYF.

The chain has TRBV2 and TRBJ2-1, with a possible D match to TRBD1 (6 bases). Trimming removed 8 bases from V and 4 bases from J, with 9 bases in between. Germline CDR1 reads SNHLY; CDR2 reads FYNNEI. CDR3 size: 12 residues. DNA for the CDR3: TGTGCCAGCGGAGGACAGTACAATGAGCAGTTCTTC. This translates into CASGGQYNEQFF.

In nucleotides, the CDR3 is TGTGCCAGCTCACCATACATAGCGGGCGACACCTACGAGCAGTACTTC. Its protein is CASSPYIAGDTYEQYF. V and J are TRBV18 and TRBJ2-7; the match to TRBD2 covers 7 bases. The CDR3 runs to 16 residues. The V segment lost 2 bases and the J segment 2 bases; nucleotides outside the gene matches: 9. Germline V gene sequence: CDR1 KGHSH, CDR2 LQKENI.